These 4 T cell receptor beta chains came from one sample sequenced in a study of T cells in Graves' hyperthyroidism and ophthalmopathy. TCR beta CDR3 regions were amplified from RNA transcripts. During a first-round RT-PCR of the TCR CDR3, the HTBI primer set was used. Via MiXCR, TCRdb re-called the multiplex PCR reads, giving one row per CDR3 protein. The sample contains more than 500,000 distinct CDR3 sequences, about 16% of which appear only once. Input material: blood. The receptors stem from a woman aged 25-40 years with Graves' hyperthyroidism.

This clonotype was seen many times. V gene TRBV11-2 combines with J gene TRBJ2-1, with D unclear. Germline lookup yields CDR1 SGHAT and CDR2 FQNNGV. The V end was cut by 5 bases, the J end by 3 bases, with 23 bases between. The CDR3 contains 18 residues. The CDR3 DNA reads TGTGCCAGCAGCCCCCGTTCATTCTTGGAAGGGAACTACAATGAGCAGTTCTTC. Protein product: CASSPRSFLEGNYNEQFF.

The chain uses TRBV7-9 and TRBJ1-2, with 10 positions matching TRBD1. V lost 1 base, J lost 4 bases, and 6 bases stayed unmatched. The CDR3 loop spans 16 amino acids. Per the germline V gene, CDR1 is SEHNR and CDR2 is FQNEAQ (reference sequence). The CDR3 bases are TGTGCCAGCAGCTTAGGGTTGGGACAGGGGATCTATGGCTACACCTTC. Amino acids: CASSLGLGQGIYGYTF.

This clonotype was seen many times. The J gene is TRBJ2-2, the V gene TRBV5-1; 7 bases are shared with TRBD2. The CDR3 runs to 14 residues. V lost 3 bases, J lost 2 bases, and 1 base stayed unmatched. Germline assignment: CDR1 SGHRS and CDR2 YFSETQ. This CDR3 reads CASSWGLNTGELFF. The CDR3 bases are TGCGCCAGCAGCTGGGGACTAAACACCGGGGAGCTGTTTTTT.

For the CDR3, the DNA is TGTGCCAGCTCACCACCCTCTGGACAGGTGTACGAGCAGTACTTC. Amino acids: CASSPPSGQVYEQYF. This rearrangement joins TRBV18 to TRBJ2-7; 7 nucleotides align to TRBD1. Germline V gives CDR1 KGHSH, CDR2 LQKENI. V dropped 0 bases and J dropped 4; count of bases not matched to a gene: 6. The CDR3 consists of 15 residues. Full variable domain (rest looked up from reference TRBV18 and TRBJ2-7): NAGVMQNPRHLVRRRGQEARLRCSPMKGHSHVYWYRQLPEEGLKFMVYLQKENIIDESGMPKERFSAEFPKEGPSILRIQQVVRGDSAAYFCASSPPSGQVYEQYFGPGTRLTVT.